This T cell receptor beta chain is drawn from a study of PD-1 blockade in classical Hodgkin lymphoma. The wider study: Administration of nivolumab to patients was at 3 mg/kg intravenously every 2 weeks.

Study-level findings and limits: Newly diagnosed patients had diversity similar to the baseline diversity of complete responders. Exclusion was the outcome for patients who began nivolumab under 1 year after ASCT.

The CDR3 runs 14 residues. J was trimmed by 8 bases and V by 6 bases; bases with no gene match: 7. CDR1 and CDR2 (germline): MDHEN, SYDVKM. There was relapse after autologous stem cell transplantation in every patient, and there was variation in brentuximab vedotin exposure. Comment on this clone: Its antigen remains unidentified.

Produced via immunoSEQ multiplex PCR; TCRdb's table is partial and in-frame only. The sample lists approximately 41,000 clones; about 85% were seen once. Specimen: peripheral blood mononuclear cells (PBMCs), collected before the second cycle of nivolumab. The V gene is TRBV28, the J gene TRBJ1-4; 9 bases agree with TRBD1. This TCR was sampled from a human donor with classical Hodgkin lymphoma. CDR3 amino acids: CASRTGQGWEKLFF. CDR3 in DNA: TGTGCCAGCAGAACTGGACAGGGGTGGGAAAAACTGTTTTTT.